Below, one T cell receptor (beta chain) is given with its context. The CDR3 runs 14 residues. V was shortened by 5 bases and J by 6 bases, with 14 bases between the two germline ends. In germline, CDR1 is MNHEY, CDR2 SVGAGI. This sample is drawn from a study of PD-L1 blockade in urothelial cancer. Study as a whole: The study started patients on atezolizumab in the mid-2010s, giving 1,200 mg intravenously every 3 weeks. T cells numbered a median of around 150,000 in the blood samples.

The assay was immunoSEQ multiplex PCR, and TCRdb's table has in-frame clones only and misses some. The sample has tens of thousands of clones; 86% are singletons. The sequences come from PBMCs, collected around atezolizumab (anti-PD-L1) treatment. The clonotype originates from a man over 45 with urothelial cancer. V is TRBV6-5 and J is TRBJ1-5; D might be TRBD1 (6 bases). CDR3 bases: TGTGCCAGCAGTACGGAAAGGGGGATTCAGCCCCAGCATTTT. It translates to CASSTERGIQPQHF.